These 14 T cell receptor beta chains share one sample of origin, sequenced in a study of T cells of healthy individuals. TCRdb re-called the 5' RACE reads with MiXCR, one entry per CDR3 protein. This table holds about 82,000 distinct CDR3 sequences, about 5.5% found once. The receptors here all came from a female donor in good health.

This clonotype was seen at least ten times. The gene calls are TRBV18 and TRBJ1-4; D is undetermined. The V end was cut by 4 bases, the J end by 4 bases, with 16 bases between. Germline V gene sequence: CDR1 KGHSH, CDR2 LQKENI. The CDR3 contains 16 residues. This CDR3 is CASSHNEREFNEKLFF. The DNA for the CDR3 is TGTGCCAGCTCACATAACGAGAGGGAGTTTAATGAAAAACTGTTTTTT.

This clonotype was counted at least ten times. CDR3: CASSEARAGRPISLAKNIQYF. In nucleotides, the CDR3 is TGTGCCAGCAGTGAAGCGCGGGCAGGGCGCCCTATCTCTCTAGCCAAAAACATTCAGTACTTC. This chain connects TRBV2 to TRBJ2-4, with D perhaps given as TRBD1 or TRBD2 (5 bases each). The CDR3 length is 21 residues. Germline CDR1 reads SNHLY; CDR2 reads FYNNEI. The germline V and J ends were trimmed by 0 bases and 0 bases, with 24 bases remaining between them.

This clonotype appeared many times. V is TRBV20-1 and J is TRBJ2-4; tentatively, D is TRBD2 (8 bases). The CDR3 totals 13 residues. The V and J ends lost 7 bases and 5 bases respectively, with 15 bases between them. The V gene's germline CDR1 is DFQATT and CDR2 SNEGSKA (reference sequence). The DNA of the CDR3 is TGCAGTGAGCGGGAGAGGGGGCAAAACATTCAGTACTTC. Translating it yields CSERERGQNIQYF.

The table lists this clonotype with many counts. This chain links TRBV6-5 with TRBJ1-1; D perhaps matches TRBD1 (5 bases). The germline V gene encodes CDR1 MNHEY and CDR2 SVGAGI. The V and J ends lost 5 bases and 0 bases respectively, with 10 bases between them. The length of the CDR3 is 14 residues. The CDR3 region has the DNA TGTGCCAGCAGTGAGACAGCAATGAACACTGAAGCTTTCTTT. Amino acids: CASSETAMNTEAFF.

The V gene is TRBV27, the J gene TRBJ2-1, with 9 bases fitting TRBD1. The CDR3 extends over 16 amino acids. The germline V gene has CDR1 MNHEY and CDR2 SMNVEV (reference sequence). V shed 3 bases, J shed 10 bases, and the junction held 13 bases outside the gene matches. The CDR3 bases are TGTGCCAGCAGTTTCCCCCCCGGGACAGGGTTCCGAGAGCAGTTCTTC. It specifies CASSFPPGTGFREQFF.

V and J are TRBV7-9 and TRBJ1-4; D call uncertain. Trimming left V 4 bases short and J 8 bases short, with 5 bases between. Germline V CDR1 and CDR2: SEHNR, FQNEAQ (reference sequence). This CDR3 comprises 11 residues. The CDR3, as DNA: TGTGCCAGCAGCTCATCGGAAAAACTGTTTTTT. Translating it yields CASSSSEKLFF.

Worth noting for this clonotype: This clone may be a read error of a much larger clone one base away. The chain has TRBV20-1 and TRBJ1-5, with D hard to call. There are 15 residues in the CDR3. Trimming took off 5 bases at V and 0 bases at J, with 14 bases between the two ends. Germline values: CDR1 DFQATT, CDR2 SNEGSKA (reference sequence). The CDR3: CSAGVGELSNQPQHF. In DNA, the CDR3 is TGCAGTGCTGGAGTCGGGGAGCTTAGCAATCAGCCCCAGCATTTT.

The gene calls are TRBV28 and TRBJ2-7; TRBD2 agrees at 7 bases. The V gene end was trimmed by 3 bases and the J gene end by 6 bases; junction bases not matched to a gene: 8. This CDR3 spans 14 amino acids. Looked up from germline, CDR1 is MDHEN and CDR2 is SYDVKM. The CDR3 region is CASSFLASGGEQYF. The CDR3 DNA reads as TGTGCCAGCAGTTTCCTGGCTAGCGGTGGCGAGCAGTACTTC.

The sample holds many counts of this clonotype. This chain connects TRBV4-2 to TRBJ2-1; possibly TRBD2 for D (6 bases). This CDR3 region has 13 residues. Germline assignment: CDR1 LGHNA and CDR2 YNFKEQ. Trimming removed 4 bases at V and 8 bases at J, with 12 bases between. This CDR3 is CASSRDLSDEQFF. The CDR3 region has the DNA TGTGCCAGCAGCCGGGACTTGTCCGATGAGCAGTTCTTC.

This clonotype was counted between two and nine times. V and J are TRBV6-2 or TRBV6-3 and TRBJ2-3; 10 positions agree with TRBD2. Germline CDR1 is MNHEY and CDR2 is SVGEGT. The CDR3 loop spans 16 amino acids. Trimming at V came to 2 bases and at J to 6 bases, leaving 8 bases not matched to a gene. The CDR3 region is CASSYGSGLAADTQYF. CDR3 sequence (DNA): TGTGCCAGCAGTTACGGGTCAGGACTAGCGGCCGATACGCAGTATTTT.

V and J are TRBV25-1 and TRBJ1-4; no clear D gene. The ends were cut back, 5 bases at V and 8 bases at J, with 15 bases in the middle. Germline V gene lookup returns CDR1 MGHDK and CDR2 SYGVNS. The CDR3 is made up of 14 amino acids. The CDR3 sequence is CASSFGLEREKLFF. DNA for the CDR3: TGTGCCAGCAGTTTTGGGTTGGAGAGGGAAAAACTGTTTTTT.

This clonotype showed up many times. The chain has TRBV7-2 and TRBJ2-3; perhaps TRBD2 as D (6 bases). Germline CDR1 is SGHTA and CDR2 is FQGNSA. CDR3 length: 15 amino acids. The V gene lost 0 bases and the J gene lost 0 bases, with 7 bases spanning the gap. The CDR3 loop reads CASSLAGTSTDTQYF. The CDR3 nucleotides read TGTGCCAGCAGCTTAGCAGGGACTAGCACAGATACGCAGTATTTT.

With respect to this clonotype: A much larger clone is a single base away; this may be a read error. This rearrangement joins TRBV28 to TRBJ1-1; no clear D gene. The V end was cut by 1 base, the J end by 7 bases, with 10 bases between. The length of the CDR3 is 13 residues. Germline V gene lookup returns CDR1 MDHEN and CDR2 SYDVKM. The CDR3 here is CASSLSGSHEAFF. The CDR3, as DNA: TGTGCCAGCAGTTTATCAGGTAGCCATGAAGCTTTCTTT.

This clonotype occurred many times. The chain links TRBV29-1 to TRBJ2-3; 10 nucleotides match TRBD1. Germline assignment: CDR1 SQVTM and CDR2 ANQGSEA. The junction had 4 bases not matched to a gene; V was cut back by 6 bases and J by 4 bases. The CDR3 sequence is 13 residues long. CDR3 bases: TGCAGCGTCGATGGGACAGGGGCAGATACGCAGTATTTT. It specifies CSVDGTGADTQYF.